In this sample, the clone carrying this T cell receptor (beta chain) turned up a few times. Antigen specificity is unknown. The sample comes from a study of shared clonotypes between healthy human individuals. Whole-study context: For every donor, three CD4 naive, three CD4 memory, two CD8 naive and one CD8 memory plates were used. General study findings and limits: For sorted subsets, rarefaction showed incomplete sequencing despite large depth. Approximately 4.6% of naive CD4 clonotypes were shared across a handful of donors.

It was CD45RO-negative cells, positively selected for CCR7, that made up naive CD8 cells, with terminally differentiated effector memory CD45RA+ cells excluded. TCRdb's copy holds only in-frame clones and misses some; the assay was immunoSEQ multiplex PCR. The table has about 700,000 clones, around 90% seen once; the top ten hold more than 20%. Germline loops: CDR1 MNHEY, CDR2 SMNVEV (reference sequence). V was cut by 1 base and J by 0 bases, with 7 bases left in between. CDR3 length equals 15 residues. The J gene is TRBJ1-5, the V gene TRBV27; no firm D call. The specimen was naive CD8+ T cells sorted from blood. The origin of this receptor is a man aged 30 to 39 in good health. CDR3 DNA sequence: TGTGCCAGCAGTTTATACGGAAATAGCAATCAGCCCCAGCATTTT. It is translated as CASSLYGNSNQPQHF.